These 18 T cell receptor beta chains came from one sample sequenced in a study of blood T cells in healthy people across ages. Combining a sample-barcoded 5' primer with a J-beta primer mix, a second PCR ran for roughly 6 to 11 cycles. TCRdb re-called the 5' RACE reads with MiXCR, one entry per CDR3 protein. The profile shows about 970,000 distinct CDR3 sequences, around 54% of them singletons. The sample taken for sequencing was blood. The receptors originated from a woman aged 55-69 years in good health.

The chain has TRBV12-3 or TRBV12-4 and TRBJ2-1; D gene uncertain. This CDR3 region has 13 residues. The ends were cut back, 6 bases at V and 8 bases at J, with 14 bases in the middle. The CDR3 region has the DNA TGTGCCAGCAGCCATGGACCATCTTATGAGCAGTTCTTC. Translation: CASSHGPSYEQFF.

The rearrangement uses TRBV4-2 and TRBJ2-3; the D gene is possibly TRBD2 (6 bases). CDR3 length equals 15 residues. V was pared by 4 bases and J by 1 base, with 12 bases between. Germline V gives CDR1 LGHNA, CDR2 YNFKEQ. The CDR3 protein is CASSPTAGRTDTQYF. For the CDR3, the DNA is TGTGCCAGCAGCCCCACGGCGGGACGCACAGATACGCAGTATTTT.

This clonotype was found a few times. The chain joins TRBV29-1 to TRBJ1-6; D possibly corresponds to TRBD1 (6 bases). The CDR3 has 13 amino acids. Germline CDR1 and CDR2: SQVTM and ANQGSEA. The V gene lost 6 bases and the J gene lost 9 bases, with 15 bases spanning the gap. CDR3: CSVAGDSGSPLHF. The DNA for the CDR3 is TGCAGCGTAGCAGGGGATTCAGGTTCACCCCTCCACTTT.

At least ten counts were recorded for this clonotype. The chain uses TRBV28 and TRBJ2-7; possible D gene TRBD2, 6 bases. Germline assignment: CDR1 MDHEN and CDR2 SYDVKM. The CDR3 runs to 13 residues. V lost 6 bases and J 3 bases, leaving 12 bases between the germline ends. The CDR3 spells CASSLTSNYEQYF. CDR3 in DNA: TGTGCCAGCAGCTTAACTAGCAACTACGAGCAGTACTTC.

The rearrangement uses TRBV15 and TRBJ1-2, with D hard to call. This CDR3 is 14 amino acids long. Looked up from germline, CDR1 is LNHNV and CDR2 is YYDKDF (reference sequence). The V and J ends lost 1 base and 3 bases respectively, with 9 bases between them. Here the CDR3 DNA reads TGTGCCACCAGCAGAGTAGGCAGCCACTATGGCTACACCTTC. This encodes CATSRVGSHYGYTF.

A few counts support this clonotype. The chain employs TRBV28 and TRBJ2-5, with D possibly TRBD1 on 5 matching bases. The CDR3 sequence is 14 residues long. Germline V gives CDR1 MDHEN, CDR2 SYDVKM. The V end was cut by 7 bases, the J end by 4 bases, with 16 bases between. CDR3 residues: CASTLQGFGETQYF. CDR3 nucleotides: TGTGCCAGCACCCTGCAGGGATTCGGAGAGACCCAGTACTTC. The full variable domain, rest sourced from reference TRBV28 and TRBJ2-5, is DVKVTQSSRYLVKRTGEKVFLECVQDMDHENMFWYRQDPGLGLRLIYFSYDVKMKEKGDIPEGYSVSREKKERFSLILESASTNQTSMYLCASTLQGFGETQYFGPGTRLLVL.

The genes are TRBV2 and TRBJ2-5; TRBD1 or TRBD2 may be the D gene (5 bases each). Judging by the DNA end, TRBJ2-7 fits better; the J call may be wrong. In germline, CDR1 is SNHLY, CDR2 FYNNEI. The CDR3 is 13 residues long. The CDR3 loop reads CASSDRGRDEQYF. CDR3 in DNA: TGTGCCAGCAGTGATAGGGGACGGGACGAGCAGTACTTC.

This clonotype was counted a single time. CDR3 DNA sequence: TGTGCCAGCAGCCTTTATCTATACCTTAGGACTAGCAGTTGCACAGATACGCAGTATTTT. As protein: CASSLYLYLRTSSCTDTQYF. The V and J genes are TRBV3-1 and TRBJ2-3; TRBD2 agrees at 8 bases. The J segment lost 1 base and the V segment lost 4 bases, leaving 19 bases of the junction unmatched. The CDR3 covers 20 residues. Germline V gives CDR1 LGHDT, CDR2 YNNKEL (reference sequence).

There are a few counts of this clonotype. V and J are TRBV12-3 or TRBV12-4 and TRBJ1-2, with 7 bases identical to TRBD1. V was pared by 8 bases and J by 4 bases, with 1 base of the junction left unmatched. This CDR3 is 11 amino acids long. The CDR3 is CASRDSYGYTF. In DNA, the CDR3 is TGTGCCAGCCGGGACAGCTATGGCTACACCTTC.

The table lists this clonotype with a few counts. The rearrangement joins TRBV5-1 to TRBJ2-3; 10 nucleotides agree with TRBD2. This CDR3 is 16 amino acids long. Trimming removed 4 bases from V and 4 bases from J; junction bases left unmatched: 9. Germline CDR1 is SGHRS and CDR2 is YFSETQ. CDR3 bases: TGCGCCAGCAGCATCCAGGGACTAGCGCAAGCAGATACGCAGTATTTT. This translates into CASSIQGLAQADTQYF.

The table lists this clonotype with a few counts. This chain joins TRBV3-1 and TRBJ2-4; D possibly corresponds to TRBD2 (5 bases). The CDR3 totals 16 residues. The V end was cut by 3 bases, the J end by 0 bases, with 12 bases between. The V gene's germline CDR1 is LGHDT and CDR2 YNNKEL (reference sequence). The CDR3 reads CASSHGAGIAKNIQYF. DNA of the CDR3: TGTGCCAGCAGCCATGGAGCCGGGATAGCCAAAAACATTCAGTACTTC.

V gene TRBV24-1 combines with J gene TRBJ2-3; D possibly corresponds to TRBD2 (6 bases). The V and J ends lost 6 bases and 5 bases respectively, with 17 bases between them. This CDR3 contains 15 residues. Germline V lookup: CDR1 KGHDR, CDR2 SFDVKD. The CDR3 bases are TGTGCCACCAGTCCCCGGGGGAGTGAAGGAGATACGCAGTATTTT. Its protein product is CATSPRGSEGDTQYF.

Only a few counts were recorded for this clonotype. DNA for the CDR3: TGTGCCAGCAGTTTGGGACTAGGGCCAAATGAGCAGTACTTC. Translation: CASSLGLGPNEQYF. The rearrangement links TRBV28 to TRBJ2-7, with 8 bases lining up with TRBD2. Unmatched junction bases numbered 8, after V lost 3 bases and J lost 7 bases. The germline gives CDR1 MDHEN, CDR2 SYDVKM. The CDR3 runs to 14 residues.

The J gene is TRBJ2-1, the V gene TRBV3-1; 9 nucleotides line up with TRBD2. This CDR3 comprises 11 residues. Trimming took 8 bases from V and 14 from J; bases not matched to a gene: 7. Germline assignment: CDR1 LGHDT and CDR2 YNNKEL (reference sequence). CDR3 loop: CASESGTSKFF. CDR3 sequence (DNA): TGTGCCAGCGAATCCGGGACTAGCAAGTTCTTC.

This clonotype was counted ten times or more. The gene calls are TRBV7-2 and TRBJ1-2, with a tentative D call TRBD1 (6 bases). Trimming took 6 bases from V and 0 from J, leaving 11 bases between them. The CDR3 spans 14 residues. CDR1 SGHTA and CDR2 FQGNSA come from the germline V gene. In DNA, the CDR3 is TGTGCCAGCAGTCAAGGGACATCTAACTATGGCTACACCTTC. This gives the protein CASSQGTSNYGYTF. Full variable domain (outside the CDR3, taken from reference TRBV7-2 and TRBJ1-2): GAGVSQSPSNKVTEKGKDVELRCDPISGHTALYWYRQSLGQGLEFLIYFQGNSAPDKSGLPSDRFSAERTGGSVSTLTIQRTQQEDSAVYLCASSQGTSNYGYTFGSGTRLTVV.

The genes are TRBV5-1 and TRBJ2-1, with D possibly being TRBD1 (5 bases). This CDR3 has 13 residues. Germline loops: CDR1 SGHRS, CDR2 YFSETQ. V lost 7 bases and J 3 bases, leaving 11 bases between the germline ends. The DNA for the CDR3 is TGCGCCAGCGCAGGCAGGGACTACAATGAGCAGTTCTTC. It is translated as CASAGRDYNEQFF.

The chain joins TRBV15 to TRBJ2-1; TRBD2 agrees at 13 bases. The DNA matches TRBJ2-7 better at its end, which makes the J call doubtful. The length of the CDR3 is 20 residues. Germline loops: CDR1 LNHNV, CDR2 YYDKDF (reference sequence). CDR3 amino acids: CATSREVLAGGPVSYNEQYF. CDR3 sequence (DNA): TGTGCCACCAGCAGAGAGGTACTAGCGGGAGGGCCGGTCTCCTACAATGAGCAGTACTTC.

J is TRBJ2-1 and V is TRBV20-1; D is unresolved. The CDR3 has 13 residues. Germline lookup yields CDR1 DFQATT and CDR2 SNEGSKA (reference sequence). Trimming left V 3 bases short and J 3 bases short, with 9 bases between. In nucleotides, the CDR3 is TGCAGTGCTAGCGCCCCTAACTACAATGAGCAGTTCTTC. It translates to CSASAPNYNEQFF.